This paragraph reports one T cell receptor beta chain. The target antigen is unknown. The PCR contained 60 Vbeta and 13 Jbeta primers. Method: immunoSEQ multiplex PCR; TCRdb's copy keeps in-frame clones and lacks some. The sample carries roughly 150,000 clones, roughly 81% recorded once. Germline lookup yields CDR1 MRHNA and CDR2 SNTAGT. V lost 0 bases and J lost 2; bases outside the gene matches: 1. The CDR3 is 15 amino acids. These data originate in a study of cytomegalovirus exposure and HLA in healthy donors. Whole-study results and caveats: Differences between HLA loci emerged in a later analysis of TCR association rates, with DRB1 most and HLA-C fewest.

This rearrangement joins TRBV6-4 to TRBJ2-3; 8 bases map to TRBD1. Sequenced sample: PBMCs. The TCR was taken from a woman aged 18-29 years in good health and CMV-seronegative. The CDR3 sequence: CASSDSTGATDTQYF. Written as DNA, the CDR3 is TGTGCCAGCAGTGACTCGACAGGGGCCACAGATACGCAGTATTTT.